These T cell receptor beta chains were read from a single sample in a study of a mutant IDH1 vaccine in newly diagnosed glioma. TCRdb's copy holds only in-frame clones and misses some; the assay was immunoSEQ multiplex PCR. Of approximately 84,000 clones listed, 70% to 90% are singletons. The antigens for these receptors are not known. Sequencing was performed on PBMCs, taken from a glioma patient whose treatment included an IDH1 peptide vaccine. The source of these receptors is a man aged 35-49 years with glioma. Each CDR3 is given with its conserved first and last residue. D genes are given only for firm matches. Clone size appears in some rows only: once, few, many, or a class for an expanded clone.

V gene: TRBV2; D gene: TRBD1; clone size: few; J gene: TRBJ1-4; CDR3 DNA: TGTGCCAACCGCTTGACAGGGAGTGAAAAACTGTTTTTT; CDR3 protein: CANRLTGSEKLFF
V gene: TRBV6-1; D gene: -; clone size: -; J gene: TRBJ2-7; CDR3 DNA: TGTGCCAGCAGTGACTTGGGGTACGAGCAGTACTTC; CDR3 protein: CASSDLGYEQYF
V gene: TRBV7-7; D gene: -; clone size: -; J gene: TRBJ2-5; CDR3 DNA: TGTGCTAGCAGCGCCTCAGGTGGAGAGACCCAGTACTTC; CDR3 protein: CASSASGGETQYF
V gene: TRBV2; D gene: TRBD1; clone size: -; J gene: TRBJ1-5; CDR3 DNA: TGTGCCAGCAGAGAGGGACAGGGGGCCTACAAAGGGGGTCAGCCCCAGCATTTT; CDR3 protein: CASREGQGAYKGGQPQHF
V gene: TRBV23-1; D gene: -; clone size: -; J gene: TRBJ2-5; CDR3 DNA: TGCGCCAGCAGTCAAAGGGCGTACCAAGAGACCCAGTACTTC; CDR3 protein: CASSQRAYQETQYF
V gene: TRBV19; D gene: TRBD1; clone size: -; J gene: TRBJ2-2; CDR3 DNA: TGTGCCACCCGGGCAGGGACAGGGGTAACCGGGGAGCTGTTTTTT; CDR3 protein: CATRAGTGVTGELFF
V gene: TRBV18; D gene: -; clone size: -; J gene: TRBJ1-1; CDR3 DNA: TGTGCCAGCTCCCTCGGGACGGACACTGAAGCTTTCTTT; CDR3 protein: CASSLGTDTEAFF
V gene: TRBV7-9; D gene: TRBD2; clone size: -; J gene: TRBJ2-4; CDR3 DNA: TGTGCCAGCAGCACGACTAGCATTTACATTCAGTACTTC; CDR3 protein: CASSTTSIYIQYF
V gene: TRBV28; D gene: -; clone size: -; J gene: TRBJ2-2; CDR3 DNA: TGTGCCAGCACAGGACTACCTGCCACCGGGGAGCTGTTTTTT; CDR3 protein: CASTGLPATGELFF
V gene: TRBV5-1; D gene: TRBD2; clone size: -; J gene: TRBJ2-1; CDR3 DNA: TGCGCCAGCAGCTTGAAGGGCCCTACGACTAGCGGGAGGGCCTTTGAGCAGTTCTTC; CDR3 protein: CASSLKGPTTSGRAFEQFF
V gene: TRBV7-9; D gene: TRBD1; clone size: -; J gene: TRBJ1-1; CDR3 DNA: TGTGCCAGCAGCTCCGGGACAGTGGGCTCTGGAGCTTTCTTT; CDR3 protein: CASSSGTVGSGAFF
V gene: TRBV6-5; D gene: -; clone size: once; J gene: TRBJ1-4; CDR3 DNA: TGTGCCAGCAAAGTAGATGAAAAACTGTTTTTT; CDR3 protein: CASKVDEKLFF
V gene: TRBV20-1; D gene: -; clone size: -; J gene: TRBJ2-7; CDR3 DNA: TGCAGTGCCCGGACAACAAACGAGCAGTACTTC; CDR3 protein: CSARTTNEQYF
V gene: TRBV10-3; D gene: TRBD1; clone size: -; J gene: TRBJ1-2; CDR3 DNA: TGTGCCACGACACAGGGGACGGGCTACACCTTC; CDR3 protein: CATTQGTGYTF
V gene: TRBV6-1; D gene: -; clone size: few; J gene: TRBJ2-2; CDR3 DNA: TGTGCCAGCAGTCTACAAGTCACCGGGGAGCTGTTTTTT; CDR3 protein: CASSLQVTGELFF
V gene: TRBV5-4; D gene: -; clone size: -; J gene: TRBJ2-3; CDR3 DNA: TGTGCCAGCAGTGATGAGGGGAGCACAGATACGCAGTATTTT; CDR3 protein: CASSDEGSTDTQYF
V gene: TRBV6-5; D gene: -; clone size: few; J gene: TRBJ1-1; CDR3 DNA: TGTGCCAGCACCCAGGGTAGTGAAGCTTTCTTT; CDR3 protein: CASTQGSEAFF
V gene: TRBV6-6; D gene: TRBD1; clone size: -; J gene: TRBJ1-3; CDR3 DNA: TGTGCCAGCTCCCAGGGGGGGGGAACTGGAAACACCATATATTTT; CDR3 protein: CASSQGGGTGNTIYF
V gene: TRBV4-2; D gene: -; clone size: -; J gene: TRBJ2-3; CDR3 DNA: TGTGCCAGCAGCCATCTAAGGACAGATACGCAGTATTTT; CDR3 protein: CASSHLRTDTQYF
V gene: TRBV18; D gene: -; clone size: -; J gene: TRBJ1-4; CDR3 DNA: TGTGCCAGCTCCCTACCCGGGGTTAGAGGCGAAAAACTGTTTTTT; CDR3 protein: CASSLPGVRGEKLFF
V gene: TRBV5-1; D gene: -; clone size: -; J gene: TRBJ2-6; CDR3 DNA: TGCGCCAGCAGCTTGGTAATTTTACCCAACTCTGGGGCCAACGTCCTGACTTTC; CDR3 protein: CASSLVILPNSGANVLTF
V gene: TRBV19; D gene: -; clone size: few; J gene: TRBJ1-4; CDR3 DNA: TGTGCCAGTAGCCATGCGGTGGGTAGAGAAAAACTGTTTTTT; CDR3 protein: CASSHAVGREKLFF
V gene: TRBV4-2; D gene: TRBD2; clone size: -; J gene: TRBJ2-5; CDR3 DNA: TGTGCCAGCAGCCAAGATAAGGGACTAGCGGGACCCCAAGAGACCCAGTACTTC; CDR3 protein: CASSQDKGLAGPQETQYF
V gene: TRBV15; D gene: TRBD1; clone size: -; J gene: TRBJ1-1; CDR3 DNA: TGTGCCACCAGCAGAGGGGGACAGGGGGTCACTGAAGCTTTCTTT; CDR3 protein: CATSRGGQGVTEAFF
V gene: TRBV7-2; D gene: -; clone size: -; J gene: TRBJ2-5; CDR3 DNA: TGTGCCAGCAGACGCCTCCCTTCCCCGGAGGAGACCCAGTACTTC; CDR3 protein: CASRRLPSPEETQYF
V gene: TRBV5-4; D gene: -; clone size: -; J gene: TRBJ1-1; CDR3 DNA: TGTGCCAGCAGCGGCCCTCGGGGGCCGCCGAACACTGAAGCTTTCTTT; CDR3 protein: CASSGPRGPPNTEAFF
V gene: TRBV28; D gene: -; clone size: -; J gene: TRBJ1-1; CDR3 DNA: TGTGCCAGCAGTTTACTCGGAGTAACTGAAGCTTTCTTT; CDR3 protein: CASSLLGVTEAFF
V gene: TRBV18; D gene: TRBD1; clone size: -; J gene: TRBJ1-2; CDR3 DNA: TGTGCCAGCTCACCACTACAGGGGGAGGGCTACACCTTC; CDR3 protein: CASSPLQGEGYTF
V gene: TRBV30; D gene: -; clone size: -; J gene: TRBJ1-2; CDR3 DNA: TGTGCCTGGAGTTCCTCAGCCGTGGGCCTTCTTAACTATGGCTACACCTTC; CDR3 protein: CAWSSSAVGLLNYGYTF
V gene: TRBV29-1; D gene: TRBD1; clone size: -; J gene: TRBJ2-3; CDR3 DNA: TGCAGCGCCGGGGGAAGGACAGGGAATATTGATACGCAGTATTTT; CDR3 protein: CSAGGRTGNIDTQYF
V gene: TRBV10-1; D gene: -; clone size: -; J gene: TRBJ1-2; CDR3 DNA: TGCGCCAGCAGCGGGACAACTTCTTATGGCTACACCTTC; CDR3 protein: CASSGTTSYGYTF
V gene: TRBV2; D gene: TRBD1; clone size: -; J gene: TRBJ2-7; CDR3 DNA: TGTGCCAGCAGTTTGACAGGGGGCGAATACGAGCAGTACTTC; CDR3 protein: CASSLTGGEYEQYF
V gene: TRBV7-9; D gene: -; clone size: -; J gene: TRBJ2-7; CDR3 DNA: TGTGCCAGCAGCTTAGCAGGGTTCGAGCAGTACTTC; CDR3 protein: CASSLAGFEQYF
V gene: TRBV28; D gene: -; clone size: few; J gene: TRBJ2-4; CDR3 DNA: TGTGCCAGCACGGACAGAAACATTCAGTACTTC; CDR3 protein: CASTDRNIQYF
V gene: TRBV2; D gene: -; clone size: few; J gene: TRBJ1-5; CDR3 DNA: TGTGCCAGCTCGGCAGATAGCAATCAGCCCCAGCATTTT; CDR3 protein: CASSADSNQPQHF
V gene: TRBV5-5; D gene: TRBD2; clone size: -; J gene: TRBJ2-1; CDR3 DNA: TGTGCCAGCAGCTTGTGGGAGACTAGCGGATGGGATGAGCAGTTCTTC; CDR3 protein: CASSLWETSGWDEQFF
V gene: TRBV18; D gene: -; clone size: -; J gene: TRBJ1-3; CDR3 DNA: TGTGCCAGCTCACCATCCAGTAGCTCTGGAAACACCATATATTTT; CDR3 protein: CASSPSSSSGNTIYF
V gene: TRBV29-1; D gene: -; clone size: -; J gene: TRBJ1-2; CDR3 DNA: TGCAGCGTTGAGAAGAGGGGCTACACCTTC; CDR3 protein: CSVEKRGYTF
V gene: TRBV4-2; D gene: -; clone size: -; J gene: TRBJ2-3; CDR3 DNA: TGTGCCAGCAGCCAATTAGGAGCTGCGGATACGCAGTATTTT; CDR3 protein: CASSQLGAADTQYF
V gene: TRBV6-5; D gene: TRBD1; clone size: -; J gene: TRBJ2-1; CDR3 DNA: TGTGCCAGCAGGCGACAGGGCTCCTACAATGAGCAGTTCTTC; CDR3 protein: CASRRQGSYNEQFF
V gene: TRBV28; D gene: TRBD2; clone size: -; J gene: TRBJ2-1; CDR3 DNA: TGTGCCAGCAGTTTGGGACTAGCGGGAGATGAGCAGTTCTTC; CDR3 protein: CASSLGLAGDEQFF
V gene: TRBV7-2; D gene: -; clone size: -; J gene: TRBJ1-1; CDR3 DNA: TGTGCCAGCAGCTCGCCGGGGGGTCAAACTGAAGCTTTCTTT; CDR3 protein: CASSSPGGQTEAFF
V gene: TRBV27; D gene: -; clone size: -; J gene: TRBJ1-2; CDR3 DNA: TGTGCCAGCAGGACGCTAGGGGAAAACTATGGCTACACCTTC; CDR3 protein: CASRTLGENYGYTF
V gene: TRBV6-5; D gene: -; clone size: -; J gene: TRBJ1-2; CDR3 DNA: TGTGCCAGCCGTTCGAGAGGGGCAGACTATGGCTACACCTTC; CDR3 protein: CASRSRGADYGYTF
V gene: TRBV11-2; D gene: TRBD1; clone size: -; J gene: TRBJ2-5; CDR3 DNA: TGTGCCAGCACCCCGACAGGGGGCTTCGGAGAGACCCAGTACTTC; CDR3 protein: CASTPTGGFGETQYF
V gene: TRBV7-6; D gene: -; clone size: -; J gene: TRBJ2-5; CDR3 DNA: TGTGCCAGCAGCTTAGTTTTGGGGATCCAAGAGACCCAGTACTTC; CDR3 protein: CASSLVLGIQETQYF
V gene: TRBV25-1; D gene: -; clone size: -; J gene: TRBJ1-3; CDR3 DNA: TGTGCCAGCAGTAGCGTCTCTGGAAACACCATATATTTT; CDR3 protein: CASSSVSGNTIYF
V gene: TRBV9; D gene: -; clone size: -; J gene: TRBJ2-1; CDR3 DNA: TGTGCCAGCAGCGTAGAGGGGTCCGCCTACAATGAGCAGTTCTTC; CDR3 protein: CASSVEGSAYNEQFF
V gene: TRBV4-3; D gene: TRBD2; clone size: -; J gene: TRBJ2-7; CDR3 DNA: TGCGCCAGCAGCCAACAAATCGGGGGGGTCTACGAGCAGTACTTC; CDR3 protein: CASSQQIGGVYEQYF
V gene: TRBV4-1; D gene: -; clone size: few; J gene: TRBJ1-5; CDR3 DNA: TGCGCCAGCAGCCAAGTAGGAGGGTTCAATCAGCCCCAGCATTTT; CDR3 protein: CASSQVGGFNQPQHF
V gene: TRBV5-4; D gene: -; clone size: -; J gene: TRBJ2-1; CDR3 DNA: TGTGCCAGCAGCTTGGAGTCGGGGGGCCTCAATGAGCAGTTCTTC; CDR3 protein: CASSLESGGLNEQFF
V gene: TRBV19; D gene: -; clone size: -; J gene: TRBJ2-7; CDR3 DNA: TGTGCCAGTAGTGACTATAGCGGCTCCTACGAGCAGTACTTC; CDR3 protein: CASSDYSGSYEQYF
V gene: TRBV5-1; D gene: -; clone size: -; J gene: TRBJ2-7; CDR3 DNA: TGCGCCAGCAGCTTGGGCAGACCCTCCTACGAGCAGTACTTC; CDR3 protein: CASSLGRPSYEQYF
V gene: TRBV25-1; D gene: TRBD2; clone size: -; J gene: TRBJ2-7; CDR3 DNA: TGTGCCAGCAGTGAAGTGGGGGGGGGTCACGAGCAGTACTTC; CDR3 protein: CASSEVGGGHEQYF
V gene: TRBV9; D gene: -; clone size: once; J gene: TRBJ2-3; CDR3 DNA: TGTGCCAGCAGCGCCAGGGGATCTAGCACAGATACGCAGTATTTT; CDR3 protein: CASSARGSSTDTQYF
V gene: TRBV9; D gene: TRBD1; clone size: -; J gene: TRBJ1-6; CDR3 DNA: TGTGCCAGCAGCTTCGGACAGGGGGCCAGCAATTCACCCCTCCACTTT; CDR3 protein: CASSFGQGASNSPLHF
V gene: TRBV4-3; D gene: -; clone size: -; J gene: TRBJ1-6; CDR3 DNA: TGCGCCAGCAGCCAGTCGGGGGGCACGGGCAATTCACCCCTCCACTTT; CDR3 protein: CASSQSGGTGNSPLHF
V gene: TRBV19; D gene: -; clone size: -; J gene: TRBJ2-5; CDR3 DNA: TGTGCCAGTAGTATTCAGGGAGGTTCTGGGACCCAGTACTTC; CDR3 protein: CASSIQGGSGTQYF
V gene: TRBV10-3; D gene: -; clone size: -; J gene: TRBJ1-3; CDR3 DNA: TGTGCCATCAGTGGCAGGGCCTCCGGAAACACCATATATTTT; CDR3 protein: CAISGRASGNTIYF